This T cell receptor (beta chain) was identified in a study of cytomegalovirus exposure and HLA in healthy donors. Whole-study context: The early release's HLA-typed donors yielded about 85 million unique TCRs.

A note on this clone: Its antigen remains unidentified.

From germline, CDR1 is MNHNS and CDR2 SASEGT. Trimming left V 2 bases short and J 10 bases short, with 12 bases between. The CDR3 consists of 14 residues. 13 Jbeta primers and 60 Vbeta primers were used for the PCR. Using immunoSEQ multiplex PCR, the repertoire was profiled, and TCRdb retains in-frame clones only, with some absent. The table includes 140,000 or so clones, approximately 79% detected once. Study-wide findings and caveats: Later examination showed HLA-associated TCR beta chains had greater clonal expansion than equally common others. TCR beta chains numbering about 160 were designated cytomegalovirus-associated. Reportedly, fewer N-insertions than the approximately 680-donor mean appeared in an Asian-associated ancestry cluster in a later analysis.

The chain uses TRBV6-1 and TRBJ1-6; no definite D call. The sample consisted of PBMCs. The receptor was isolated from a man between 18 and 35 years old in good health and CMV-seropositive. The CDR3 spells CASSERGKESPLHF. The CDR3 DNA reads TGTGCCAGCAGTGAACGGGGTAAGGAATCACCCCTCCACTTT.